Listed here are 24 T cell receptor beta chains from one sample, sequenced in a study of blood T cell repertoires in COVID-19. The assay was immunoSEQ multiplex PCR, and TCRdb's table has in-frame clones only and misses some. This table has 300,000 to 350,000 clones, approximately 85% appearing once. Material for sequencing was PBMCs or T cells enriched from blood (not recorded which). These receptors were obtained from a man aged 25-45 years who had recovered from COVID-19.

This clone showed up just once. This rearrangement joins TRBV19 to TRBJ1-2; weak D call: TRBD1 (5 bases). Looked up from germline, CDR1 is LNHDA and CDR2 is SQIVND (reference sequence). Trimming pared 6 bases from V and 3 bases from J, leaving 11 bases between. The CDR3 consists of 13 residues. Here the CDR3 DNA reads TGTGCCAGTAGGAAAGGGGAGGACTATGGCTACACCTTC. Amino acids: CASRKGEDYGYTF.

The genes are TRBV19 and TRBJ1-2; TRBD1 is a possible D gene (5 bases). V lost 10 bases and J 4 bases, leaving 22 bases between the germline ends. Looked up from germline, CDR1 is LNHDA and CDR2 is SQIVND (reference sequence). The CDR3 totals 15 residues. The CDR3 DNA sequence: TGTGCCACCTGTTCCCGGGACTTAGGCTTCTATGGCTACACCTTC. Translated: CATCSRDLGFYGYTF.

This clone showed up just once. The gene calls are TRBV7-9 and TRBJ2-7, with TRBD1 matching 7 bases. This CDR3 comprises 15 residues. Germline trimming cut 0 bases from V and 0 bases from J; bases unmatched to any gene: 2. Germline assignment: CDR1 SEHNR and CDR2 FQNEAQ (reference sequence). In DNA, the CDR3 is TGTGCCAGCAGCTTAGCGGGGACAGCCTCCTACGAGCAGTACTTC. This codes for CASSLAGTASYEQYF. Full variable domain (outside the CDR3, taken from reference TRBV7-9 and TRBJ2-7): DTGVSQNPRHKITKRGQNVTFRCDPISEHNRLYWYRQTLGQGPEFLTYFQNEAQLEKSRLLSDRFSAERPKGSFSTLEIQRTEQGDSAMYLCASSLAGTASYEQYFGPGTRLTVT.

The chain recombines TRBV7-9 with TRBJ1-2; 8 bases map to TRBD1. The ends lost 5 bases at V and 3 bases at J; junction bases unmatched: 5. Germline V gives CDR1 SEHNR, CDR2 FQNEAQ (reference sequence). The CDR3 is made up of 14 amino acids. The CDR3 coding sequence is TGTGCCAGCAGCCCGACGACAGGGGACTATGGCTACACCTTC. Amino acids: CASSPTTGDYGYTF.

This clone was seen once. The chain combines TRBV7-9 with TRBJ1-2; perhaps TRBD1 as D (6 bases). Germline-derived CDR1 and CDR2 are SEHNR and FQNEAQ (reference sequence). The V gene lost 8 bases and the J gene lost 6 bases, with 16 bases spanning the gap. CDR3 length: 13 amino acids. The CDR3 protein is CASSTQGKDGYTF. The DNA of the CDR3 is TGTGCCAGCTCAACTCAGGGGAAGGATGGCTACACCTTC.

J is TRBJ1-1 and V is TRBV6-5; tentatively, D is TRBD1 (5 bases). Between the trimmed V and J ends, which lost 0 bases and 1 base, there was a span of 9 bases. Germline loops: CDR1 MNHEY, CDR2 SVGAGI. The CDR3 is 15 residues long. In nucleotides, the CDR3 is TGTGCCAGCAGTTACTCATTCAGGGAGAACACTGAAGCTTTCTTT. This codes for CASSYSFRENTEAFF.

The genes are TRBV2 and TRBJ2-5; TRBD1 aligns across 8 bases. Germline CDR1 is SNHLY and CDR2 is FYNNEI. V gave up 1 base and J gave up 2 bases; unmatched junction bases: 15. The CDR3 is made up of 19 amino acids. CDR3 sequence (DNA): TGTGCCAGCAGTGAAGACGACAGGGGACACGGTTTTGGGCAAGAGACCCAGTACTTC. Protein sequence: CASSEDDRGHGFGQETQYF.

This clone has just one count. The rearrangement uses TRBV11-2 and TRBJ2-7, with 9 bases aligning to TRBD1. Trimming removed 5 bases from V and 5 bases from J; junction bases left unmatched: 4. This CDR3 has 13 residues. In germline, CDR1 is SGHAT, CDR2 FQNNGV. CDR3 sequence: CASSPDRGNEQYF. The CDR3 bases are TGTGCCAGCAGCCCGGACAGGGGTAACGAGCAGTACTTC.

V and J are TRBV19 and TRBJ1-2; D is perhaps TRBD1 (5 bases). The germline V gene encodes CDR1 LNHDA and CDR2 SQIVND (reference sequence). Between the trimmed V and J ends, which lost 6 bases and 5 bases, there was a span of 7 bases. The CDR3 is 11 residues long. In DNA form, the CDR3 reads TGTGCCAGTAGAGGGGTTTATGGCTACACCTTC. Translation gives CASRGVYGYTF.

CDR3 coding DNA: TGTGCCACCGGGGAGACCCAGTACTTC. This encodes CATGETQYF. The chain couples TRBV5-4 to TRBJ2-5, with D unresolved. The V end lost 9 bases, the J end lost 5 bases, and 5 bases lay between the germline ends. Germline-derived CDR1 and CDR2 are SGHNT and YYREEE (reference sequence). CDR3 size: 9 residues.

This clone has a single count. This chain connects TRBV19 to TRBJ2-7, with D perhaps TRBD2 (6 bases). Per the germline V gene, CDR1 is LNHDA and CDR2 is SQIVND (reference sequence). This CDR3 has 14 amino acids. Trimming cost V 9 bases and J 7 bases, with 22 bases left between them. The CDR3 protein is CASSGTFSIGEQYF. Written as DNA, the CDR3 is TGTGCCAGCTCCGGGACTTTCTCGATAGGGGAGCAGTACTTC.

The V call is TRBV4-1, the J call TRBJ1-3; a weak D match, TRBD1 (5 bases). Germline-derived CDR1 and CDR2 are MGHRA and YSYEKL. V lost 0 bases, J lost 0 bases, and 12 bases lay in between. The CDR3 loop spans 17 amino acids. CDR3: CASSQDHGAISGNTIYF. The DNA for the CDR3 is TGCGCCAGCAGCCAAGATCATGGGGCAATCTCTGGAAACACCATATATTTT.

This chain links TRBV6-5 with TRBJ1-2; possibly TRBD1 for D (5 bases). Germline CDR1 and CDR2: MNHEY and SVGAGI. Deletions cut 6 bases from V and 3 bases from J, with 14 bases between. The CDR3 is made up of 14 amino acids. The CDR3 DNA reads TGTGCCAGCAGCGCCAGTTCAGGGTACTATGGCTACACCTTC. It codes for CASSASSGYYGYTF.

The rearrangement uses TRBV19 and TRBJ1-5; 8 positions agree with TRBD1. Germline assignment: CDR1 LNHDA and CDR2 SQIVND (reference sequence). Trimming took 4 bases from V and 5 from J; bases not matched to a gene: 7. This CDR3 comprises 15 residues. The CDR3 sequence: CASSTWGGQDQPQHF. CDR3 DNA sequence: TGTGCCAGTAGTACATGGGGGGGACAGGATCAGCCCCAGCATTTT.

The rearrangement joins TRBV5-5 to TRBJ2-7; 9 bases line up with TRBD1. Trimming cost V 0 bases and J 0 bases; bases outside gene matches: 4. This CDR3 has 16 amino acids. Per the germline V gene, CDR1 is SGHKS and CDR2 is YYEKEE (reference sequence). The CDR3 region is CASSLGGTGSSYEQYF. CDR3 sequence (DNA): TGTGCCAGCAGCTTGGGGGGGACAGGGAGCTCCTACGAGCAGTACTTC. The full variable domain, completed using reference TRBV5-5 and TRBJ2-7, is DAGVTQSPTHLIKTRGQQVTLRCSPISGHKSVSWYQQVLGQGPQFIFQYYEKEERGRGNFPDRFSARQFPNYSSELNVNALLLGDSALYLCASSLGGTGSSYEQYFGPGTRLTVT.

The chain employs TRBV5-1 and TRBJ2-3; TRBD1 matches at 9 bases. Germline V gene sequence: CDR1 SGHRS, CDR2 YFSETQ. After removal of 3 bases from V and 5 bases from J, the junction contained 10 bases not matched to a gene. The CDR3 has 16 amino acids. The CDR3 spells CASSSKTGGLGDTQYF. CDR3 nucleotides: TGCGCCAGCAGCTCTAAGACAGGGGGTTTGGGAGATACGCAGTATTTT.

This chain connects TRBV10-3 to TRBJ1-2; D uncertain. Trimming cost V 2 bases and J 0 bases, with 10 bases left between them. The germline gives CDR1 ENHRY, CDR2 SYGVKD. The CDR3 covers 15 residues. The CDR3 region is CAISEARYPNYGYTF. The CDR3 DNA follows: TGTGCCATCAGTGAGGCGCGGTATCCTAACTATGGCTACACCTTC.

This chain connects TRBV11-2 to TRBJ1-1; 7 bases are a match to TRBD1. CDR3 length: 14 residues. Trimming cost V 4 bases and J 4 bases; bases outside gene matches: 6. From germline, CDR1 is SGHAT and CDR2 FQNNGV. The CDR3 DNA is TGTGCCAGCAGCTGGGGGCAGGGGGGCACTGAAGCTTTCTTT. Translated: CASSWGQGGTEAFF.

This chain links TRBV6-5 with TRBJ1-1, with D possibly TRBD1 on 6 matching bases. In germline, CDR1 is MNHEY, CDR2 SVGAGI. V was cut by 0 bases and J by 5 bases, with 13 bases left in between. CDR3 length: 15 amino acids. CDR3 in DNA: TGTGCCAGCAGTTACTCGGGGCGCCAGGGGACTGAAGCTTTCTTT. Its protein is CASSYSGRQGTEAFF.

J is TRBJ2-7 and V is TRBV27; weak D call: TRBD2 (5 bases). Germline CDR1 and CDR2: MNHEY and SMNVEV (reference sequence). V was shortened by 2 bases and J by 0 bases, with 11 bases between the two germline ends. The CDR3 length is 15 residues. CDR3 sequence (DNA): TGTGCCAGCAGTTTACGGGCCGGAGGCTCCTACGAGCAGTACTTC. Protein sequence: CASSLRAGGSYEQYF.

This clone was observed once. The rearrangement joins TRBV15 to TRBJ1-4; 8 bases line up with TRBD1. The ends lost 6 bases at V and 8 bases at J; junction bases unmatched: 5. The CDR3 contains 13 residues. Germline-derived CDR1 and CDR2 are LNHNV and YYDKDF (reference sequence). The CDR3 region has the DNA TGTGCCACCAGGACAGGGGTGGTGGAAAAACTGTTTTTT. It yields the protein CATRTGVVEKLFF.

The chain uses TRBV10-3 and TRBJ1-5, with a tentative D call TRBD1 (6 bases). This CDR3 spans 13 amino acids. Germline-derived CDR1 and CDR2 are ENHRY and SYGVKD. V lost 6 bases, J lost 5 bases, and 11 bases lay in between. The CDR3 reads CAIRQGWDQPQHF. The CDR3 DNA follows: TGTGCCATCAGGCAGGGGTGGGATCAGCCCCAGCATTTT.

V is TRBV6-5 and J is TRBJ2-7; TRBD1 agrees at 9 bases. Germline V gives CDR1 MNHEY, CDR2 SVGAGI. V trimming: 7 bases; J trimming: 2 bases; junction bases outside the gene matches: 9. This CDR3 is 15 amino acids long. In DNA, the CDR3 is TGTGCCAGCAACACTGGGACAGGGAAGGCCTACGAGCAGTACTTC. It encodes CASNTGTGKAYEQYF.

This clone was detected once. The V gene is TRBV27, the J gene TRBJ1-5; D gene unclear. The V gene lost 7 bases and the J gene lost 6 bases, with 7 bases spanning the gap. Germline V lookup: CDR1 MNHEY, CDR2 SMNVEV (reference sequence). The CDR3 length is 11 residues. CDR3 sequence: CASIRGQPQHF. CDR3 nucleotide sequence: TGTGCCAGCATCAGAGGTCAGCCCCAGCATTTT.